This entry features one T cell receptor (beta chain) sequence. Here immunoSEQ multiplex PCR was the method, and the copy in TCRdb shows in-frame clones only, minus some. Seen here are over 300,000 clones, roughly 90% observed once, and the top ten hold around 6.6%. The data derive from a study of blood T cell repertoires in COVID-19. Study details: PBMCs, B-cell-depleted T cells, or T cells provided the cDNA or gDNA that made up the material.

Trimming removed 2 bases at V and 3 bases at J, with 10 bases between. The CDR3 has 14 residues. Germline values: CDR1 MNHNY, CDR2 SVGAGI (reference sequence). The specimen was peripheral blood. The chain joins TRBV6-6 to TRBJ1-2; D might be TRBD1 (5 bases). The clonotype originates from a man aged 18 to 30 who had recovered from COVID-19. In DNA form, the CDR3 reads TGTGCCAGCAGTTACGCTACAGGAGACTATGGCTACACCTTC. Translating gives CASSYATGDYGYTF.